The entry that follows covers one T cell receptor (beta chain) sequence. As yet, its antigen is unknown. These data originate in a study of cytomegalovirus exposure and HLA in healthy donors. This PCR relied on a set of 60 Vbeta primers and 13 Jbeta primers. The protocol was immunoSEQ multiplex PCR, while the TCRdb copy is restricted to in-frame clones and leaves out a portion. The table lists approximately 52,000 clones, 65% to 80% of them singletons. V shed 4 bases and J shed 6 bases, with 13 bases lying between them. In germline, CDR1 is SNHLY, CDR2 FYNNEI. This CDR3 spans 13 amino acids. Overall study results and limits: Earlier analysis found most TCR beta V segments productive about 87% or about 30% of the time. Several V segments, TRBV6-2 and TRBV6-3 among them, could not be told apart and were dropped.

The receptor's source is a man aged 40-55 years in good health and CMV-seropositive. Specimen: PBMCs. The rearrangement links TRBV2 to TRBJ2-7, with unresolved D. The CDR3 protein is CASSGEWASEQYF. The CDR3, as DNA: TGTGCCAGCAGTGGCGAATGGGCCTCCGAGCAGTACTTC.